These 14 T cell receptor beta chains came from one sample sequenced in a study of blood T cell repertoires in COVID-19. The repertoire was sequenced with immunoSEQ multiplex PCR; TCRdb's copy has only in-frame clones and lacks some. The profile covers nearly 200,000 clones, with just under 85% appearing a single time and 0.8% to 0.95% taken by the ten largest. The specimen sequenced was peripheral blood. The receptors derive from a man aged 55 to 70 with COVID-19, enrolled during active disease.

The J gene is TRBJ2-6, the V gene TRBV5-1, with TRBD1 as a possible D gene (5 bases). The CDR3 totals 17 residues. Trimming pared 4 bases from V and 0 bases from J, leaving 14 bases between. Germline V gene lookup returns CDR1 SGHRS and CDR2 YFSETQ. The CDR3 protein is CASSAKAQASGANVLTF. CDR3 nucleotides: TGCGCCAGCAGCGCTAAAGCACAGGCCTCTGGGGCCAACGTCCTGACTTTC.

V is TRBV4-2 and J is TRBJ2-7, with no clear D. The V gene lost 0 bases and the J gene lost 6 bases, with 21 bases spanning the gap. The CDR3 has 17 residues. The V gene's germline CDR1 is LGHNA and CDR2 YNFKEQ. The CDR3 DNA sequence: TGTGCCAGCAGCCAAGATCTTTACCCCGGTCAACCTGGCGAGCAGTACTTC. Its translation: CASSQDLYPGQPGEQYF.

As DNA, the CDR3 is TGTGCCATCAGCCTAACAGGGGAAGAGACCCAGTACTTC. Translation gives CAISLTGEETQYF. V is TRBV10-3 and J is TRBJ2-5, with 7 bases that match TRBD1. The CDR3 runs to 13 residues. Germline CDR1 reads ENHRY; CDR2 reads SYGVKD. Trimming cost V 6 bases and J 3 bases; bases outside gene matches: 4.

The chain uses TRBV27 and TRBJ1-1; 7 bases align to TRBD1. Trimming at V came to 1 base and at J to 3 bases, leaving 5 bases not matched to a gene. Germline-derived CDR1 and CDR2 are MNHEY and SMNVEV (reference sequence). CDR3 size: 15 residues. The CDR3 loop is CASSLFDRADTEAFF. CDR3 sequence (DNA): TGTGCCAGCAGTTTATTTGACAGGGCAGACACTGAAGCTTTCTTT.

The chain is built from TRBV6-2 or TRBV6-3 and TRBJ1-2; TRBD1 matches at 8 bases. CDR3 size: 13 residues. J was trimmed by 11 bases and V by 6 bases; bases with no gene match: 11. Germline V lookup: CDR1 MNHEY, CDR2 SVGEGT. CDR3 sequence: CASRPGQGPKYTF. CDR3 DNA: TGTGCCAGCAGACCTGGACAGGGTCCGAAATACACCTTC.

J is TRBJ1-5 and V is TRBV6-1; D is ambiguous. In germline, CDR1 is MNHNS, CDR2 SASEGT. The CDR3 is made up of 15 amino acids. V was cut by 2 bases and J by 3 bases, with 11 bases left in between. CDR3 amino acids: CASSETGGNNQPQHF. In DNA, the CDR3 is TGTGCCAGCAGTGAAACGGGAGGGAACAATCAGCCCCAGCATTTT.

This chain joins TRBV15 and TRBJ2-5, with D possibly matching TRBD1 (6 bases). Germline V gives CDR1 LNHNV, CDR2 YYDKDF (reference sequence). V was cut by 1 base and J by 4 bases, with 10 bases left in between. The CDR3 sequence is 14 residues long. In DNA form, the CDR3 reads TGTGCCACCAGCAGAGCTGGCAGGGGAGAGACCCAGTACTTC. Translated: CATSRAGRGETQYF.

The chain uses TRBV5-1 and TRBJ2-7; D is perhaps TRBD2 (6 bases). This CDR3 comprises 13 residues. Trimming removed 2 bases from V and 3 bases from J, with 9 bases in between. Germline V gene sequence: CDR1 SGHRS, CDR2 YFSETQ. The CDR3 loop reads CASSFGTFYEQYF. The CDR3 nucleotides read TGCGCCAGCAGCTTCGGGACTTTCTACGAGCAGTACTTC.

About this clone: This is likely a read error, given that the CDR3 carries no conserved phenylalanine or tryptophan at its end. Because the CDR3's place on the DNA is in doubt, the DNA is left out and the CDR3 is given as listed by TCRdb. The V gene is TRBV28, the J gene TRBJ2-7; no DNA check was done on the table's D call, TRBD2. Germline-derived CDR1 and CDR2 are MDHEN and SYDVKM. Including both end residues, the CDR3 is 11 amino acids long. Here the CDR3 reads CASSLAPGTPL.

Points on this clone: Other DNA sequences in the same sample also yield this CDR3. The J gene is TRBJ1-2, the V gene TRBV28; 8 bases line up with TRBD1. The CDR3 spans 16 residues. J lost 2 bases, V lost 4 bases, and 9 bases had no gene match. Per germline, CDR1 MDHEN and CDR2 SYDVKM. The CDR3 loop reads CASSYPNGQGNYGYTF. The CDR3 DNA reads as TGTGCCAGCAGTTACCCCAACGGACAGGGAAACTATGGCTACACCTTC.

The chain is built from TRBV7-8 and TRBJ2-2; D is unclear. Between the trimmed V and J ends, which lost 5 bases and 4 bases, there was a span of 14 bases. CDR1 SGHVS and CDR2 FQNEAQ come from the germline V gene. The CDR3 sequence is 15 residues long. The CDR3 DNA reads TGTGCCAGCAGCCCGAACCAACAGCCCACCGGGGAGCTGTTTTTT. Its protein is CASSPNQQPTGELFF.

This clone has only one observation. The genes are TRBV6-6 and TRBJ1-4; TRBD1 is a possible D gene (5 bases). This CDR3 region has 14 residues. CDR1 and CDR2 from the germline V gene are MNHNY and SVGAGI (reference sequence). V was pared by 5 bases and J by 8 bases, with 15 bases between. The CDR3 region is CASSQTAPGEKLFF. The CDR3 nucleotides are TGTGCCAGCAGTCAGACAGCCCCCGGAGAAAAACTGTTTTTT.

This chain uses TRBV5-5 with TRBJ1-1; D unresolved. The CDR3 is 12 amino acids. V was cut by 1 base and J by 11 bases, with 12 bases left in between. The germline V gene has CDR1 SGHKS and CDR2 YYEKEE (reference sequence). The CDR3 loop is CASSLWSGNAFF. CDR3 coding DNA: TGTGCCAGCAGCTTGTGGTCAGGAAACGCTTTCTTT.

The V gene is TRBV27, the J gene TRBJ2-7; D is perhaps TRBD1 (6 bases). Trimming left V 0 bases short and J 6 bases short, with 12 bases between. CDR3 length: 14 residues. CDR1 and CDR2 from the germline V gene are MNHEY and SMNVEV (reference sequence). The CDR3 spells CASSLSPGVGEQYF. CDR3 in DNA: TGTGCCAGCAGTTTATCTCCAGGGGTGGGCGAGCAGTACTTC.